These 4 T cell receptor beta chains came from one sample sequenced in a study of blood T cell repertoires in COVID-19. Assay: immunoSEQ multiplex PCR; the TCRdb copy retains only in-frame clones and omits some. The profile covers about 300,000 clones, with 70% to 90% appearing a single time and approximately 1.6% taken by the ten largest. The source material was peripheral blood. The receptors originated from a woman in her 30s with COVID-19, enrolled during active disease.

This clone was seen once. Germline and junction disagree at one end, which may indicate a read error. Other nucleotide sequences from this sample produce the same CDR3. The chain has TRBV5-6 and TRBJ1-6, with a tentative D call TRBD1 (6 bases). The CDR3 runs 14 residues. Germline lookup yields CDR1 SGHDT and CDR2 YYEEEE. The DNA for the CDR3 is TGTGCTAGCAGCTATGACAGGAATAATTCACCCCTCCACTTT. This sequence encodes CASSYDRNNSPLHF.

V gene TRBV7-9 combines with J gene TRBJ2-7, with a weak D call TRBD1 (5 bases). Germline V lookup: CDR1 SEHNR, CDR2 FQNEAQ (reference sequence). The CDR3 consists of 12 residues. V was cut by 6 bases and J by 2 bases, with 8 bases left in between. This chain's CDR3 is CASRGDTYEQYV. The CDR3 region has the DNA TGTGCCAGCAGAGGGGATACCTACGAGCAGTACGTC.

The genes are TRBV6-5 and TRBJ1-2; possibly TRBD1 for D (6 bases). The CDR3 covers 14 residues. Germline loops: CDR1 MNHEY, CDR2 SVGAGI. Trimming pared 7 bases from V and 1 base from J, leaving 13 bases between. For the CDR3, the DNA is TGTGCCAGCACCAAGGGACATATTAACTATGGCTACACCTTC. Protein sequence: CASTKGHINYGYTF.

The genes are TRBV11-1 and TRBJ1-6; no reliable D call. Trimming stripped 2 bases from V and 0 bases from J, with 5 bases between. Per the germline V gene, CDR1 is SGHAT and CDR2 is FQDESV (reference sequence). This CDR3 is 15 amino acids long. CDR3 sequence (DNA): TGTGCCAGCAGCTTAAGGAGCTCCTATAATTCACCCCTCCACTTT. It codes for CASSLRSSYNSPLHF.